The present T cell receptor beta chain was sequenced within a study of monozygotic twins with inflammatory bowel disease. Study-level points and caveats: Patient repertoires may carry noise from differing immunosuppressive treatments.

Remarks on this clonotype: Its antigen remains unknown.

Addition of UMIs with a 6-nucleotide sample barcode was achieved by template switching. Each of TCRalpha and TCRbeta cDNA went through two nested PCRs, lasting approximately 16 and 10 cycles. TCRdb reprocessed the 5' RACE reads and reports one entry per CDR3 protein, with no DNA. This sample contains 350,000 to 400,000 distinct CDR3 sequences. The origin of this receptor is a human donor with ulcerative colitis or Crohn's disease, or a healthy co-twin of an affected twin (not recorded which). Material for sequencing was blood.

The CDR3: CASSQGLDSGGNIQYF. The chain has TRBV4-2 and TRBJ2-4; TCRdb's D call, TRBD2, is unchecked because there is no DNA. This CDR3 spans 16 amino acids. CDR1 and CDR2 from the germline V gene are LGHNA and YNFKEQ.